This T cell receptor beta chain was retrieved from a study of identical twins. This CDR3 region has 16 residues. Trimming cost V 6 bases and J 8 bases; bases outside gene matches: 16. Addition of a universal primer site occurred through template switching, and cDNA carried unique molecular identifiers. MiXCR, applied by TCRdb to the 5' RACE reads, yields one record per CDR3 protein. The table records 1,800,000 or so distinct CDR3 sequences, about 30% of them present only once. As concerns this clonotype: Its antigen is currently unknown.

General study points: Twin-shared out-of-frame alpha sequences showed excess low generation probability. Cross-sectional statistics underpinned the conclusions; the same donors were not followed. For out-of-frame beta sequences, excess twin sharing was weaker.

The origin of this receptor is a newborn girl in good health. The genes are TRBV12-3 or TRBV12-4 and TRBJ2-1; 7 nucleotides align to TRBD2. Source material: cord blood. As DNA, the CDR3 is TGTGCCAGCAGCCACCGACGGGGGAGGGCCGGGGATGAGCAGTTCTTC. It encodes CASSHRRGRAGDEQFF.